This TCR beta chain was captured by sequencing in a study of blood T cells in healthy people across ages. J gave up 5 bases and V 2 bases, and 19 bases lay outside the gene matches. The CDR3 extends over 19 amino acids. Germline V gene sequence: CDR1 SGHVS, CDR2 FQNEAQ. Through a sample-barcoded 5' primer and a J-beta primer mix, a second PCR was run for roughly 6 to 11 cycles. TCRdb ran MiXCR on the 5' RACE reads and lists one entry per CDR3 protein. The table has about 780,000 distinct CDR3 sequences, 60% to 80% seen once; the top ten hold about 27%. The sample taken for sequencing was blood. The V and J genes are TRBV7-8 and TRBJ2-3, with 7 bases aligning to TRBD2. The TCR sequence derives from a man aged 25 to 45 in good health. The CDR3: CASSLYPRNSGPKGDTQYF. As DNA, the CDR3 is TGTGCCAGCAGCTTATACCCCCGGAATAGCGGGCCTAAGGGAGATACGCAGTATTTT.